This is a list of T cell receptor beta chains from one sample in a study of T cells expressing NK-cell markers. TCRdb reprocessed the 5' RACE reads, keeping one entry per CDR3 protein, no DNA. Its table records about 370,000 distinct CDR3 sequences. The specimen was blood T cells: a sorted CD56 or NKG2C T cell subset, CD4+ or CD8+ T cells, or bulk PBMC T cells (not recorded which). These TCRs come from a woman in her forties or fifties in good health. CDR3s include the opening cysteine and the closing phenylalanine or tryptophan. The order of the fields is J gene, V gene, CDR3 protein.

TRBJ2-3	TRBV2	CASSGTGTLHTDTQYF
TRBJ2-2	TRBV7-9	CASSPPAYTGELFF
TRBJ2-7	TRBV7-6	CASSLVSLGVKDEQYF
TRBJ2-4	TRBV30	CAWSGAGLAKNIQYF
TRBJ1-4	TRBV12-3/TRBV12-4	CASSSSGFGEKLFF
TRBJ2-5	TRBV24-1	CATSERLAGVSETQYF
TRBJ2-2	TRBV12-3/TRBV12-4	CASSLGAGGTGELFF
TRBJ2-4	TRBV20-1	CSAGREALTKNIQYF
TRBJ1-1	TRBV18	CASSPPPGLNTEAFF
TRBJ2-1	TRBV11-1	CASSFTGTSVYNEQFF
TRBJ2-3	TRBV7-3	CASSLGPGLAGEDTQYF
TRBJ1-5	TRBV3-1	CASSQPGSHSNQPQHF
TRBJ2-1	TRBV6-1	CASSELAGGYNEQFF
TRBJ2-1	TRBV24-1	CATSDPGQGFVVEQFF
TRBJ2-1	TRBV29-1	CSVVGGDPYNEQFF
TRBJ2-6	TRBV27	CASSLWRTGAGAGANVLTF
TRBJ1-2	TRBV6-5	CATRGTGGFYGYTF
TRBJ2-3	TRBV2	CASISGTASPDTQYF
TRBJ2-1	TRBV29-1	CSVESVDNEQFF